This T cell receptor (beta chain) was profiled in a study of blood T cell repertoires in COVID-19 (dated by TCRdb to the early 2020s). The study in broad terms: Samples covering the acute and convalescent phases of COVID-19 were provided by collaborators in the United States, Italy and Spain. The prospective study material was composed of cDNA or gDNA derived from T cells, B-cell-depleted T cells, or PBMCs. The dataset comprised deeply sampled blood TCRbeta repertoires from subjects exposed to, actively infected with, or recovered from COVID-19. The repertoires were released in a freely available public database intended as a resource for research on the immune response to SARS-CoV-2. Samples were obtained from the ongoing ImmuneRACE study (first 160 participants) and from about 1,300 subjects provided by 6 global collaborators. A de-identified subject ID, COVID-19 status, age in years and sex were almost always included in the sample metadata. Where available, HLA class I and class II types were taken from metadata supplied by the sample provider and were not determined by assay-based typing.

The immunoSEQ Assay, a bias-controlled multiplex PCR, was used to amplify TCRbeta CDR3 regions from genomic DNA. The original pipeline was this. Nucleated cell counts per sample were estimated from amplification of reference gene primers within the assay. To quantify the absolute abundance of each unique TCRbeta CDR3 rearrangement, sequence reads were collapsed and filtered. Productive Simpson clonality was computed per sample as the square root of Simpson's diversity index over productive rearrangements. The table comes from immuneACCESS by way of TCRdb, which keeps in-frame sequences with V and J called. Part of the clones is missing from these tables; in studies checked, under half for an unresolved V gene and the rest for unknown reasons. The DNA gave D and trimming, while V, J and clone size come from that table. For this sample the table gives approximately 250,000 clones, of which roughly 86% were detected only once. 0.8% to 1% of the sample comes from the top ten.

Of note for this clone: Its specific antigen is unknown. Per-base quality was not reported, and no clone a single base away is much larger than it.

In the prospective study, participants were about 18 to 90 years old, resided in approximately 22 geographic areas of the United States, and were enrolled through a virtual design. To assign participants to cohorts, the prospective study relied on clinical history that participants themselves reported in a screening survey and a study questionnaire. ImmuneRACE Cohort 3 recovered participants were defined by two consecutive negative NP/OP PCR tests, healthcare professional clearance, or symptom resolution. In the prospective study, mobile phlebotomists collected whole blood, serum and a nasopharyngeal or oropharyngeal swab from each participant. Participants in the prospective study had the option to provide additional blood draws and questionnaires over a 2-month period. Before DNA extraction, prospective study blood samples were shipped either frozen or at room temperature. Per the germline V gene, MGHRA is the CDR1 and YSYEKL is the CDR2. The CDR3 spans 16 residues, from the cysteine through the phenylalanine. Only CDR3 DNA is held: 48 bases, read in frame from base 1. A distance of 17 bases separates the germline ends of V and J, which lose 1 base and 5 bases respectively.

Here is what the overall study found, with its caveats: Clinical and demographic metadata were provided uncurated, with the amount varying by source and participant.

The receptor comes from a woman aged 30 to 39 who had recovered from COVID-19. Recombination joined TRBV4-1 with TRBJ2-5, with a tentative D gene TRBD1 over 5 matching bases. Specimen: PBMCs or T cells enriched from blood (not recorded which). The CDR3 region reads CASSQAWPGPRETQYF. The sequence in DNA is TGCGCCAGCAGCCAAGCTTGGCCAGGGCCCCGGGAGACCCAGTACTTC.